These T cell receptor beta chains were read from a single sample in a study of breast tumors, draining lymph nodes, adjacent tissues. From the multiplex PCR reads, TCRdb called clonotypes with MiXCR, one entry per CDR3 protein. The top ten hold around 1.2% of the sample, which has around 100,000 distinct CDR3 sequences, around 20% seen once. The source material was axillary lymph node tissue. The receptor source for this set is a female donor with breast cancer. Some clones in this sample may be carry-over from other donors' samples. Each CDR3 is given with its conserved first and last residue. The D gene is left open where the match is weak. The size entry is marked missing in some rows and otherwise reads once, few, many or a size class.

v_gene	d_gene	j_gene	abundance	CDR3aa	CDR3nt
TRBV27	NA	TRBJ2-1	NA	CASSLKTPSYNEQFF	TGTGCCAGCAGTTTAAAGACCCCCTCCTACAATGAGCAGTTCTTC
TRBV15	TRBD2	TRBJ2-5	many	CATSRWPSSGQETQYF	TGTGCCACCAGCAGATGGCCCTCTAGCGGCCAAGAGACCCAGTACTTC
TRBV12-3/TRBV12-4	NA	TRBJ2-7	many	CASSIRDTHYEQYF	TGTGCCAGCAGCATCCGGGACACCCACTACGAGCAGTACTTC
TRBV29-1	NA	TRBJ1-1	few	CSVAHKLGPEAFF	TGCAGCGTTGCTCATAAATTGGGTCCTGAAGCTTTCTTT
TRBV19	NA	TRBJ2-1	many	CASTAKRSSYNEQFF	TGTGCCAGTACGGCAAAAAGGAGCTCCTACAATGAGCAGTTCTTC
TRBV7-3	TRBD2	TRBJ2-1	NA	CASSLSLGGRTGNEQFF	TGTGCCAGCAGCTTAAGTTTGGGCGGGAGGACCGGGAATGAGCAGTTCTTC
TRBV2	NA	TRBJ1-6	many	CASSRPGPTNSPLHF	TGTGCCAGCAGTCGACCGGGACCGACTAATTCACCCCTCCACTTT
TRBV5-1	NA	TRBJ1-5	few	CASSLGGDQQPQHF	TGCGCCAGCAGCTTGGGGGGGGATCAACAGCCCCAGCATTTT
TRBV5-4	TRBD2	TRBJ2-7	NA	CASSLPGLGNYEQYF	TGTGCCAGCAGCCTGCCGGGACTAGGGAACTACGAGCAGTACTTC
TRBV4-1	TRBD1	TRBJ2-7	NA	CAGSQEKRQGKPYEQYF	TGCGCCGGCAGCCAAGAAAAACGACAGGGGAAACCCTACGAGCAGTACTTC
TRBV13	TRBD1	TRBJ2-7	many	CASRGFGTASYEQYF	TGTGCCAGCAGGGGGTTCGGGACAGCTTCCTACGAGCAGTACTTC
TRBV27	TRBD1	TRBJ1-6	many	CASSPYRTGNSPLHF	TGTGCCAGCAGTCCCTATAGGACAGGGAATTCACCCCTCCACTTT
TRBV7-3	TRBD1	TRBJ2-3	many	CASSSGQGSDTQYF	TGTGCCAGCAGCTCCGGACAGGGGTCAGATACGCAGTATTTT
TRBV10-3	NA	TRBJ2-1	many	CAISGTGNEQFF	TGTGCCATCAGTGGGACTGGCAATGAGCAGTTCTTC
TRBV6-5	NA	TRBJ1-5	many	CASTTRQYSNQPQHF	TGTGCCAGCACCACCCGACAGTATAGCAATCAGCCCCAGCATTTT
TRBV5-8	NA	TRBJ2-3	many	CASSSSWGASTDTQYF	TGTGCCAGCAGCTCCTCATGGGGAGCTAGCACAGATACGCAGTATTTT
TRBV6-5	NA	TRBJ2-7	NA	CASRDVGGSSYEQYF	TGTGCCAGCAGGGATGTAGGGGGGAGCTCCTACGAGCAGTACTTC
TRBV6-1	NA	TRBJ1-5	many	CATTLGASGNQPQHF	TGTGCCACCACCTTGGGGGCCTCGGGTAATCAGCCCCAGCATTTT
TRBV6-1	TRBD1	TRBJ1-6	many	CATEGQGFYNSPLHF	TGTGCCACCGAGGGACAGGGTTTCTATAATTCACCCCTCCACTTT
TRBV10-3	NA	TRBJ2-7	many	CATTTTVNYYEQYF	TGTGCCACAACTACGACAGTCAACTACTACGAGCAGTACTTC
TRBV5-6	NA	TRBJ1-2	many	CASSLALQGPYGYTF	TGTGCCAGCAGCTTGGCCTTGCAGGGGCCCTATGGCTACACCTTC
TRBV6-5	NA	TRBJ1-6	once	CASSEYGTSASLHF	TGTGCCAGCAGTGAATATGGGACGTCGGCGTCCCTCCACTTT
TRBV4-1	NA	TRBJ1-5	many	CASSQLTDQPQHF	TGCGCCAGCAGCCAGTTGACGGATCAGCCCCAGCATTTT
TRBV6-4	NA	TRBJ2-1	many	CASSVYSYNEQFF	TGTGCCAGCAGTGTTTACAGCTACAATGAGCAGTTCTTC
TRBV18	NA	TRBJ1-3	NA	CASSRGEPSGNTIYF	TGTGCCAGCAGCCGGGGGGAGCCCTCTGGAAACACCATATATTTT
TRBV3-1	NA	TRBJ2-1	few	CASSQGRGGRGEQFF	TGTGCCAGCAGCCAAGGGCGGGGAGGCAGGGGGGAGCAGTTCTTC
TRBV20-1	NA	TRBJ2-7	many	CSASRYEQYF	TGCAGTGCTAGTAGGTACGAGCAGTACTTC
TRBV7-3	TRBD2	TRBJ2-1	many	CASSLGGAGGVNEQFF	TGTGCCAGCAGCTTGGGTGGAGCGGGAGGTGTGAATGAGCAGTTCTTC